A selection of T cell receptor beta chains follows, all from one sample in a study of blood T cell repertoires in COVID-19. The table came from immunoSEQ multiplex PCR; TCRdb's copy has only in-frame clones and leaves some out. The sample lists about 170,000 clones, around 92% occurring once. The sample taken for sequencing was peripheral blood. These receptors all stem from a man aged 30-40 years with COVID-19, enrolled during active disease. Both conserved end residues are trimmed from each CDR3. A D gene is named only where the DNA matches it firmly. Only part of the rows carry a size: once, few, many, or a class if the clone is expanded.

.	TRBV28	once	ASRATMGQIYGYT
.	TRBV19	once	ASSIDREGTEAF
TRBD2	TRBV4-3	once	ASSLLAGVTDTQY
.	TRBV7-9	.	ASSLLGQRGTEAF
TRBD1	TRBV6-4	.	ASRPQGAKKLENTIY
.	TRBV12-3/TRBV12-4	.	ASSFGGNTIY
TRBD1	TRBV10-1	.	ASSEWTGWNT
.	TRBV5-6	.	ASSSPGAGNTIY
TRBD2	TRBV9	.	ASNDYSGRYNEQF
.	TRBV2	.	ASSASLREGEQY
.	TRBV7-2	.	ASSPQTGVSNYGYT
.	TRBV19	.	ASSRTSSNQPQH
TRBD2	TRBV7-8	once	ASSLATSGETQY
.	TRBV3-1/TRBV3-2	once	ASRFTGSSYEQY
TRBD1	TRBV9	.	ASSETGTGGTGELF
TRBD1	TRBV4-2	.	ASSQVVGGSLDYEQY
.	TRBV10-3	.	AISELISGYT
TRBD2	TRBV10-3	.	ATHPGLSGLGQF
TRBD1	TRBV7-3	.	ASSSDRDSTDTQY
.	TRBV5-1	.	ASSLATSSYNSPLH
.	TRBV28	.	ASQDFRGEKLF
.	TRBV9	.	ASSPRRANTEAF
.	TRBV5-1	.	ASSLEPQMDQPQH
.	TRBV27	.	ASSPLSPFYEQY
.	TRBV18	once	ASSPTGEGGYGYT
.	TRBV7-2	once	ASTLGPGDYGYT
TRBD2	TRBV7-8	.	ASSSGTSGASTDTQY
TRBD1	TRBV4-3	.	ASSQAGGSDEQY
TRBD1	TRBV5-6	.	ASSSRDRGLRRSSYEQY
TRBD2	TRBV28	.	ASSLPPPGTSGSGANVLT
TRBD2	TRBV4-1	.	ASSRITGTSFDEQY
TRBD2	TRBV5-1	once	ASSPLPAGEVQTQY
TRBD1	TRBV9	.	ASSVIGEGGAGYGYT
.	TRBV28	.	ASSPTDSPQGKLF
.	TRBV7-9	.	ASSLGGQDTQY
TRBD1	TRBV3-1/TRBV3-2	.	ASSQSTGQSTDTQY
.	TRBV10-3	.	AISERGDSWSSGANVLT
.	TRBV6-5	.	ASSLLVGGQPQH
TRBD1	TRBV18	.	ASSLRDRIDTGELF
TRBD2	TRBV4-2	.	ASSQDKQAGGRGETQY
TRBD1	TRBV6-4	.	ATRDRGYGYT
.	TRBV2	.	ASSPRGSLTEAF
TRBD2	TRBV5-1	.	ASSLASGGPGDTQY